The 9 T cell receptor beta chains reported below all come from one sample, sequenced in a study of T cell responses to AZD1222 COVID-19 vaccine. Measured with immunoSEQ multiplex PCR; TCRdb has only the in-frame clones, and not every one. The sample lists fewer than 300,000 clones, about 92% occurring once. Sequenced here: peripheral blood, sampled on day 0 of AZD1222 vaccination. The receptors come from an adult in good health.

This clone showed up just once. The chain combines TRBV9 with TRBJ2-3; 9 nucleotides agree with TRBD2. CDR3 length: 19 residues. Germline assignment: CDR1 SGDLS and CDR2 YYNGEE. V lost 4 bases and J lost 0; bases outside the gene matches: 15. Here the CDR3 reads CASSPRGGLAGQSTDTQYF. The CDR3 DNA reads TGTGCCAGCAGCCCCCGGGGGGGTCTAGCGGGACAGAGCACAGATACGCAGTATTTT.

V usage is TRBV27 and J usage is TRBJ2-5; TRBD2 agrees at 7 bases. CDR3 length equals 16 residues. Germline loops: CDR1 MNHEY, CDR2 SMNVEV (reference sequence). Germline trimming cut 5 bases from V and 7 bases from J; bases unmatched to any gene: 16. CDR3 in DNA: TGTGCCAGCAGTACCACCCGGGGGGTTGAGATTGGGACCCAGTACTTC. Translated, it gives CASSTTRGVEIGTQYF.

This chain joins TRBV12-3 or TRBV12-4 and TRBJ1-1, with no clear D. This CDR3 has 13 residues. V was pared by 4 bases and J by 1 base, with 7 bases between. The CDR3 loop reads CASSYGSNTEAFF. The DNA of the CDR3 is TGTGCCAGCAGTTATGGGTCGAACACTGAAGCTTTCTTT.

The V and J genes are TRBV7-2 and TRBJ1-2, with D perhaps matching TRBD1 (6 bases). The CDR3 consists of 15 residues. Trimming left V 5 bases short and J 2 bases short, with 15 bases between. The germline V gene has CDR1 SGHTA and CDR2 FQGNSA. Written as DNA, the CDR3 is TGTGCCAGCAGCCTCCGCGGGGGCCCCAACTATGGCTACACCTTC. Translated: CASSLRGGPNYGYTF.

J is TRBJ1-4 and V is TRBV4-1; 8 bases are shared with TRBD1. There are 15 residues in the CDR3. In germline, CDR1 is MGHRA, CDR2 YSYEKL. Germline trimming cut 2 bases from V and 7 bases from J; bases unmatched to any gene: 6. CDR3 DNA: TGCGCCAGCAGCCAACCGGACAGGGACGGTGAAAAACTGTTTTTT. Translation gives CASSQPDRDGEKLFF.

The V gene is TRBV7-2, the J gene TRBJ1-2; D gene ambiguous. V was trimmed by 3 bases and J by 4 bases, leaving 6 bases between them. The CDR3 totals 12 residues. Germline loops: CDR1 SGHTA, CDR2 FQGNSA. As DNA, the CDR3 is TGTGCCAGCAGCTTTCCCCTCTATGGCTACACCTTC. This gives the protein CASSFPLYGYTF.

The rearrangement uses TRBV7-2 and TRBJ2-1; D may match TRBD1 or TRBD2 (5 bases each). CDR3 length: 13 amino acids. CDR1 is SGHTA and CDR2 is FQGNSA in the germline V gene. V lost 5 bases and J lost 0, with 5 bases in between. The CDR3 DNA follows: TGTGCCAGCAGCGGGGGCTCCTACAATGAGCAGTTCTTC. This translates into CASSGGSYNEQFF. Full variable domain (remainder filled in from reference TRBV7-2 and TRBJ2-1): GAGVSQSPSNKVTEKGKDVELRCDPISGHTALYWYRQSLGQGLEFLIYFQGNSAPDKSGLPSDRFSAERTGGSVSTLTIQRTQQEDSAVYLCASSGGSYNEQFFGPGTRLTVL.

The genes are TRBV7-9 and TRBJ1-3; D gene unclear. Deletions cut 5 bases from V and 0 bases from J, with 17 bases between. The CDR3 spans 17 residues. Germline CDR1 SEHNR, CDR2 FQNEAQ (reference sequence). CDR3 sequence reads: CASSPWTDNLSGNTIYF. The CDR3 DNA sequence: TGTGCCAGCAGCCCCTGGACCGACAACCTCTCTGGAAACACCATATATTTT.

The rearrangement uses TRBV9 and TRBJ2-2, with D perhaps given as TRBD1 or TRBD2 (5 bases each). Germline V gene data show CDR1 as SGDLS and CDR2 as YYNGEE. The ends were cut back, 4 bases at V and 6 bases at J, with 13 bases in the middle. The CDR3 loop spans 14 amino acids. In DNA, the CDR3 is TGTGCCAGCAGCCCCGGGACGTCGGCCGGGGAGCTGTTTTTT. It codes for CASSPGTSAGELFF.